Following are 8 T cell receptor beta chains from one sample sequenced in a study of T cell repertoires in cytomegalovirus infection. TCRdb called the reads again in MiXCR, with one record for every CDR3 protein. The table lists about 740,000 distinct CDR3 sequences, 30% to 40% of them singletons. Their antigen targets remain unknown. Sequenced here: cultured PBMCs, sampled from culture after CMV antigen stimulation. The source is a human donor in good health (CMV status not recorded). Some clones in this sample may be carry-over from other donors' samples.

This clonotype was observed at least ten times. J is TRBJ2-5 and V is TRBV7-2; the match to TRBD2 covers 9 bases. The trim removed 4 bases at V and 4 bases at J, leaving 7 bases unmatched. This CDR3 comprises 15 residues. Per germline, CDR1 SGHTA and CDR2 FQGNSA. CDR3 loop: CASSYQRGDRETQYF. CDR3 nucleotide sequence: TGTGCCAGCAGCTACCAGCGGGGGGATAGAGAGACCCAGTACTTC. Together with reference TRBV7-2 and TRBJ2-5, the CDR3 gives the full variable domain: GAGVSQSPSNKVTEKGKDVELRCDPISGHTALYWYRQSLGQGLEFLIYFQGNSAPDKSGLPSDRFSAERTGGSVSTLTIQRTQQEDSAVYLCASSYQRGDRETQYFGPGTRLLVL.

This clonotype was seen ten or more times. The chain is built from TRBV7-2 and TRBJ2-1; TRBD2 aligns across 9 bases. CDR1 and CDR2 from the germline V gene are SGHTA and FQGNSA. This CDR3 comprises 14 residues. V shed 3 bases and J 9 bases; nucleotides not matched to a gene: 6. The CDR3 DNA reads as TGTGCCAGCAGCTTGACTAGCGGTGGTGGTGAGCAGTTCTTC. It encodes CASSLTSGGGEQFF.

There are a few counts of this clonotype. The V and J genes are TRBV7-9 and TRBJ2-7; TRBD1 matches at 9 bases. This CDR3 contains 15 residues. After removal of 5 bases from V and 3 bases from J, the junction contained 8 bases not matched to a gene. Germline V gene sequence: CDR1 SEHNR, CDR2 FQNEAQ (reference sequence). This CDR3 reads CASSPVPGQGYEQYF. CDR3 in DNA: TGTGCCAGCAGCCCGGTCCCGGGACAGGGCTACGAGCAGTACTTC. Full variable domain (missing parts from reference TRBV7-9 and TRBJ2-7): DTGVSQNPRHKITKRGQNVTFRCDPISEHNRLYWYRQTLGQGPEFLTYFQNEAQLEKSRLLSDRFSAERPKGSFSTLEIQRTEQGDSAMYLCASSPVPGQGYEQYFGPGTRLTVT.

This chain connects TRBV14 to TRBJ1-1, with D hard to call. Trimming pared 3 bases from V and 5 bases from J, leaving 13 bases between. Germline V gene lookup returns CDR1 SGHDN and CDR2 FVKESK. This CDR3 comprises 14 residues. Written as DNA, the CDR3 is TGTGCCAGCAGCCACGCGGGCTTGTCAACTGAAGCTTTCTTT. It specifies CASSHAGLSTEAFF.

The DNA for the CDR3 is TGTGCCAGCAGAACGCTGACCGGGGAGCTGTTTTTT. It yields the protein CASRTLTGELFF. The chain joins TRBV27 to TRBJ2-2; D call uncertain. Germline V gene lookup returns CDR1 MNHEY and CDR2 SMNVEV (reference sequence). This CDR3 contains 12 residues. Trimming cost V 6 bases and J 5 bases, with 7 bases left between them.

This sequence joins TRBV2 and TRBJ1-4; 7 bases align to TRBD1. The J segment lost 7 bases and the V segment lost 5 bases, leaving 10 bases of the junction unmatched. CDR1 SNHLY and CDR2 FYNNEI come from the germline V gene. The length of the CDR3 is 15 residues. The CDR3 loop reads CASSPQTGWGEKLFF. In DNA form, the CDR3 reads TGTGCCAGCAGTCCCCAGACAGGGTGGGGTGAAAAACTGTTTTTT.

The chain carries TRBV20-1 and TRBJ2-3, with 9 nucleotides matching TRBD2. The CDR3 has 15 residues. CDR1 is DFQATT and CDR2 is SNEGSKA in the germline V gene (reference sequence). The junction had 10 bases not matched to a gene; V was cut back by 5 bases and J by 4 bases. The CDR3 bases are TGCAGTGCTGAAAGAGGACTAGCGAAGCCAGATACGCAGTATTTT. Amino acids: CSAERGLAKPDTQYF.

This clonotype was detected ten times or more. This chain uses TRBV12-3 or TRBV12-4 with TRBJ1-5; D might be TRBD1 (6 bases). The CDR3 runs 13 residues. V dropped 6 bases and J dropped 4 bases, with 10 bases sitting between them. CDR3 residues: CASRPTGNQPQHF. The CDR3 nucleotides read TGTGCCAGCAGACCTACAGGGAATCAGCCCCAGCATTTT.